A selection of T cell receptor beta chains follows, all from one sample in a study of T cell responses to AZD1222 COVID-19 vaccine. This table comes from immunoSEQ multiplex PCR, and its TCRdb copy is limited to in-frame clones, with some not included. This sample has under 150,000 clones, with approximately 93% found just once. This material consisted of peripheral blood, taken on day 0 of AZD1222 vaccination. These receptors came from an adult in good health. The CDR3 runs from the conserved cysteine through the conserved F or W. The D gene is left open where the match is weak. Clone size is given for some rows only: seen once, a few or many times, or a class if the clone is expanded.

V gene,D gene,clone size,J gene,CDR3 DNA,CDR3 protein
TRBV20-1,NA,once,TRBJ2-3,TGCAGTGCTAGAGATACTCTTACGCAGTATTTT,CSARDTLTQYF
TRBV19,TRBD2,NA,TRBJ2-3,TGTGCCAGTAGCCTAGGGACTAGGTCTAGCACAGATACGCAGTATTTT,CASSLGTRSSTDTQYF
TRBV7-3,TRBD1,NA,TRBJ2-1,TGTGCCAGCAGCTTGGGACAGGGATTGGGAGAGCAGTTCTTC,CASSLGQGLGEQFF
TRBV2,NA,NA,TRBJ1-5,TGTGCCAGCAGTGGGGGCATCATAGGAGGTCAGCCCCAGCATTTT,CASSGGIIGGQPQHF
TRBV5-1,NA,NA,TRBJ1-2,TGCGCCAGCAGCTTGGGACAGGCCGCTAACTATGGCTACACCTTC,CASSLGQAANYGYTF
TRBV6-6,TRBD1,NA,TRBJ1-2,TGTGCCAGCAGTCGCGCGCGCGATGACAGGGGAGATGGCTACACCTTC,CASSRARDDRGDGYTF
TRBV2,NA,NA,TRBJ1-1,TGTGCCAGCAGTGCAGGGGTATACACTGAAGCTTTCTTT,CASSAGVYTEAFF
TRBV9,NA,NA,TRBJ1-5,TGTGCCAGCAGCAAAGACGGGAATTGGGATCAGCCCCAGCATTTT,CASSKDGNWDQPQHF
TRBV6-1,TRBD1,NA,TRBJ2-2,TGTGCCAGCAGTGAAGTGGGGACAGGGCGGGGTAGGACCGGGGAGCTGTTTTTT,CASSEVGTGRGRTGELFF
TRBV7-9,TRBD2,NA,TRBJ2-2,TGTGCCAGCAGTCTCCCGTGGACTAGCGGTACCGGGGAGCTGTTTTTT,CASSLPWTSGTGELFF
TRBV5-1,NA,NA,TRBJ1-5,TGCGCCAGCAGCCCGGACAGTAGCAATCAGCCCCAGCATTTT,CASSPDSSNQPQHF
TRBV6-5,TRBD1,NA,TRBJ1-2,TGTGCCAGCAGTCCCGGACAGGGGGCTCCCTATGGCTACACCTTC,CASSPGQGAPYGYTF
TRBV3-1/TRBV3-2,NA,NA,TRBJ1-3,TGTGCCAGCAGCCAAGTTTTGAGCTCTGGAAACACCATATATTTT,CASSQVLSSGNTIYF
TRBV19,NA,NA,TRBJ1-2,TGTGCCAGTAGTATCTCCTTGGCAGGGGCAGGCTATGGCTACACCTTC,CASSISLAGAGYGYTF
TRBV5-1,NA,NA,TRBJ1-1,TGCGCCAGCAGCTTTAAAGGGGACACTGAAGCTTTCTTT,CASSFKGDTEAFF
TRBV9,NA,NA,TRBJ1-2,TGTGCCAGCAGCGTAGAGGAAGGGGCCCTACGTGGCTACACCTTC,CASSVEEGALRGYTF
TRBV5-4,NA,NA,TRBJ1-1,TGTGCCAGCAGCTTGGTGGGGACCATTAACACTGAAGCTTTCTTT,CASSLVGTINTEAFF
TRBV2,TRBD1,NA,TRBJ1-2,TGTGCCAGCAGTGCCCCCCGGGACAGACCGTCTAACTATGGCTACACCTTC,CASSAPRDRPSNYGYTF
TRBV28,NA,NA,TRBJ1-1,TGTGCCAGCAGTTTAGGGCCACAGAACACTGAAGCTTTCTTT,CASSLGPQNTEAFF
TRBV18,TRBD2,once,TRBJ2-3,TGTGCCAGCTCACCCCCGACTAGCGGGGATCCAGATACGCAGTATTTT,CASSPPTSGDPDTQYF
TRBV11-2,NA,once,TRBJ1-6,TGTGCCAGCAGCCTTAGGACAGCCTATAATTCACCCCTCCACTTT,CASSLRTAYNSPLHF
TRBV7-2,TRBD1,NA,TRBJ1-2,TGTGCCAGCAGCAGACAGGGATTCGTCAGCTATGGCTACACCTTC,CASSRQGFVSYGYTF
TRBV7-9,NA,NA,TRBJ1-5,TGTGCCAGCAGCTTAGCCGATGGCAATCAGCCCCAGCATTTT,CASSLADGNQPQHF
TRBV1,NA,NA,TRBJ2-5,TGCACCAGCTTTGCACTAGCAGAGACCCAGTACTTC,CTSFALAETQYF
TRBV7-9,NA,NA,TRBJ1-1,TGTGCCAGCAGCCCCTCACTTGGGGACACTGAAGCTTTCTTT,CASSPSLGDTEAFF
TRBV12-5,NA,NA,TRBJ1-2,TGTGCTAGTGGTTTGGGACAGTCAGGAGCTAACTATGGCTACACCTTC,CASGLGQSGANYGYTF
TRBV7-9,NA,NA,TRBJ1-2,TGTGCCAGCAGCCCCCCCGGTGGCTACACCTTC,CASSPPGGYTF
TRBV9,NA,once,TRBJ1-5,TGTGCCAGCAGCTCCGGGGGAAGCAATCAGCCCCAGCATTTT,CASSSGGSNQPQHF
TRBV6-2/TRBV6-3,NA,NA,TRBJ2-7,TGTGCCAGCAGCGGGTCGAACGAGCAGTACTTC,CASSGSNEQYF
TRBV4-2,TRBD1,NA,TRBJ2-5,TGTGCCAGCAGCCGAGGGACAGCTCAAGAGACCCAGTACTTC,CASSRGTAQETQYF